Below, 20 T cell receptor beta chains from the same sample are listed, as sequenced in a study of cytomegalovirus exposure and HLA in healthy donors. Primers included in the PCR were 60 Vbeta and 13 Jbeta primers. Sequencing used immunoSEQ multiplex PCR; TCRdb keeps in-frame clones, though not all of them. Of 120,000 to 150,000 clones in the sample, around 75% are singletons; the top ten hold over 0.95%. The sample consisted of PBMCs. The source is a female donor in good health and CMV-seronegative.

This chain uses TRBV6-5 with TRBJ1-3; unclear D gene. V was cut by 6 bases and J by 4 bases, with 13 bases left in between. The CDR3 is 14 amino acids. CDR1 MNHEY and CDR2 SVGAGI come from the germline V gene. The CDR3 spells CASSAFRAGNTIYF. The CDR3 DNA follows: TGTGCCAGCAGCGCCTTCCGAGCAGGAAACACCATATATTTT.

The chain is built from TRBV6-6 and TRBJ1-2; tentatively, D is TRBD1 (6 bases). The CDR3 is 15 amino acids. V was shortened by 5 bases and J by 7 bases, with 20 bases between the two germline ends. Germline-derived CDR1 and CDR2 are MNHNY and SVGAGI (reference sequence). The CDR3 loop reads CASSAGQRVIGGYTF. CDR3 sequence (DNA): TGTGCCAGCAGTGCCGGACAGAGGGTCATTGGTGGCTACACCTTC.

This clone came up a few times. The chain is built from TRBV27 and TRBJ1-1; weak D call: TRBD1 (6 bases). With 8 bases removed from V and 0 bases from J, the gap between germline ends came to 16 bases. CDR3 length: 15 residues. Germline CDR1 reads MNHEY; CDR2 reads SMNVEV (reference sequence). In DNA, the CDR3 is TGTGCCAGCGCCCGGGACATCGACTTGAACACTGAAGCTTTCTTT. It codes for CASARDIDLNTEAFF.

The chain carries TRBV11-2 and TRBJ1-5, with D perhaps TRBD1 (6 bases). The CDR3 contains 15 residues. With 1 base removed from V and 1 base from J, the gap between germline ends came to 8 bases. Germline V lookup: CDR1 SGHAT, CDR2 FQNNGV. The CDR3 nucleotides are TGTGCCAGCAGCTTAGCCAGGGGAAGCAATCAGCCCCAGCATTTT. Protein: CASSLARGSNQPQHF.

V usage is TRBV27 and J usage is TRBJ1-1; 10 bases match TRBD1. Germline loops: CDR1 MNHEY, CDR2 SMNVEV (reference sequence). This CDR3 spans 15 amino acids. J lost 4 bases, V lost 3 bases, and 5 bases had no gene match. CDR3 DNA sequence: TGTGCCAGCAGTTTTGGGGACAGGGGAGGCACTGAAGCTTTCTTT. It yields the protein CASSFGDRGGTEAFF.

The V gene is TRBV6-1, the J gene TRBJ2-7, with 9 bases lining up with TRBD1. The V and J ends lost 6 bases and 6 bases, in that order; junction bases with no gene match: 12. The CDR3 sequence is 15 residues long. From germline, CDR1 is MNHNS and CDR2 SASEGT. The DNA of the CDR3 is TGTGCCAGCAGGGACACCGGGACAGGGTCCCGCGAGCAGTACTTC. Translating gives CASRDTGTGSREQYF.

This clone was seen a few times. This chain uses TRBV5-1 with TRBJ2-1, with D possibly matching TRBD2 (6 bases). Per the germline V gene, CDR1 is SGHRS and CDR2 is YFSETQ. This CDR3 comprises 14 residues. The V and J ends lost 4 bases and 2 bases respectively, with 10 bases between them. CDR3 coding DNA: TGCGCCAGCAGCCCGGGGGTAGCCTACAATGAGCAGTTCTTC. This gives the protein CASSPGVAYNEQFF.

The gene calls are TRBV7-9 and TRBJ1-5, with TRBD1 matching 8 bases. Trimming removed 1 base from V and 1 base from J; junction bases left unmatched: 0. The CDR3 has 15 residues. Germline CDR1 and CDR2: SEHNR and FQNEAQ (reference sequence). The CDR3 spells CASSLGDRSNQPQHF. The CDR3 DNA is TGTGCCAGCAGCTTAGGGGACAGGAGCAATCAGCCCCAGCATTTT. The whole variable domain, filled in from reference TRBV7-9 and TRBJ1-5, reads DTGVSQNPRHKITKRGQNVTFRCDPISEHNRLYWYRQTLGQGPEFLTYFQNEAQLEKSRLLSDRFSAERPKGSFSTLEIQRTEQGDSAMYLCASSLGDRSNQPQHFGDGTRLSIL.

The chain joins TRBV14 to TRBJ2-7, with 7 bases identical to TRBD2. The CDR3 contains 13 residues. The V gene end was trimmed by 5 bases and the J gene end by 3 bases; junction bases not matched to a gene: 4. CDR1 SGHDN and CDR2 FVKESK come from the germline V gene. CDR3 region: CASSGWGGYEQYF. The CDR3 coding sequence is TGTGCCAGCAGCGGGTGGGGGGGCTACGAGCAGTACTTC.

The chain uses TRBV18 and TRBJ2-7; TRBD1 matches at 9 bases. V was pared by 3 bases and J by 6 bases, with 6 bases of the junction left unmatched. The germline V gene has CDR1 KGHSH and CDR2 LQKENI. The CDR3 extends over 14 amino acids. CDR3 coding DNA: TGTGCCAGCTCACCTCCGGGACAGGGTAGCGAGCAGTACTTC. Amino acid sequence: CASSPPGQGSEQYF.

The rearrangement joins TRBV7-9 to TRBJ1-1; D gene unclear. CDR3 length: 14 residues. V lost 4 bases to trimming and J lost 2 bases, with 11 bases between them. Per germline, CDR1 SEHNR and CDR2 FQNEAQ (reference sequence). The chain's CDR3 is CASSSLSLNTEAFF. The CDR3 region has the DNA TGTGCCAGCAGCTCCCTTTCGCTAAACACTGAAGCTTTCTTT.

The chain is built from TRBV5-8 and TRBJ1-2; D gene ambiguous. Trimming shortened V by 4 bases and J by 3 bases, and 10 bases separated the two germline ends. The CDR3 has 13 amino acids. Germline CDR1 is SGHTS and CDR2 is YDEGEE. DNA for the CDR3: TGTGCCAGCAGCCGAGGGTGGGACTATGGCTACACCTTC. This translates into CASSRGWDYGYTF.

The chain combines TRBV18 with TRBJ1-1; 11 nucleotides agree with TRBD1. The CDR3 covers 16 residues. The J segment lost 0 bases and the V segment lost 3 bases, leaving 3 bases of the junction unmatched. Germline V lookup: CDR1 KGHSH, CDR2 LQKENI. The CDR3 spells CASSPGTGGMNTEAFF. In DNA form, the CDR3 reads TGTGCCAGCTCACCGGGGACAGGGGGGATGAACACTGAAGCTTTCTTT.

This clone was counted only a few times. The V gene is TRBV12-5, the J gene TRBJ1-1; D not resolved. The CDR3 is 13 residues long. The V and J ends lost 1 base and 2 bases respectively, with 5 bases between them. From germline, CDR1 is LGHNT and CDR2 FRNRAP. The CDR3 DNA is TGTGCTAGTGGTTTGGACACAAACACTGAAGCTTTCTTT. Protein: CASGLDTNTEAFF.

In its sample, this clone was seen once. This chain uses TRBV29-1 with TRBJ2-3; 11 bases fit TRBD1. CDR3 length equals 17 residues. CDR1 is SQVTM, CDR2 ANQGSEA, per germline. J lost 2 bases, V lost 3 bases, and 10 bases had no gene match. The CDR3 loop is CSVEGGQGGANTDTQYF. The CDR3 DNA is TGCAGCGTTGAGGGGGGACAGGGGGGTGCAAACACAGATACGCAGTATTTT.

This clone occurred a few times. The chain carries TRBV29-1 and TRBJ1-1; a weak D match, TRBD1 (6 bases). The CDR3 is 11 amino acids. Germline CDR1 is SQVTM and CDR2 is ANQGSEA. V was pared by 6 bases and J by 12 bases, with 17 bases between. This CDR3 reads CSVGGRGGTFF. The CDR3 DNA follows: TGCAGCGTAGGGGGGCGCGGGGGAACTTTCTTT.

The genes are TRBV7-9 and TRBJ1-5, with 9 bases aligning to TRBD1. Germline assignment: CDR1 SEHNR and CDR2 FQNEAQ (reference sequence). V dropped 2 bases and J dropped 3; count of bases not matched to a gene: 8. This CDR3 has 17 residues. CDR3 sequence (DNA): TGTGCCAGCAGCTTATTAACAGGGGGCGCAGACAATCAGCCCCAGCATTTT. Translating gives CASSLLTGGADNQPQHF.

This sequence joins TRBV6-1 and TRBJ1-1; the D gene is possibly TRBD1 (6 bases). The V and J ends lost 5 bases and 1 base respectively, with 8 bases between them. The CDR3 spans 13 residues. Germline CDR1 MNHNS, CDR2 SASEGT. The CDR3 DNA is TGTGCCAGCAGTCCACAGGGGAACACTGAAGCTTTCTTT. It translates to CASSPQGNTEAFF.

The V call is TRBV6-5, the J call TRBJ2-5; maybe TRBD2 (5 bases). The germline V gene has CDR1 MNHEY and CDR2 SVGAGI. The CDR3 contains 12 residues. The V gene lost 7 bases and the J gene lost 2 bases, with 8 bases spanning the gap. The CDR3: CASKGDQETQYF. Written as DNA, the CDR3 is TGTGCCAGCAAGGGAGATCAAGAGACCCAGTACTTC.

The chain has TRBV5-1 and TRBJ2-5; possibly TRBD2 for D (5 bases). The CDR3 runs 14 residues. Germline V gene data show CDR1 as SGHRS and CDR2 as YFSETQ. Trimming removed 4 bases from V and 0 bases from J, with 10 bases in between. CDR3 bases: TGCGCCAGCAGCCCTCTGAGGGACCAAGAGACCCAGTACTTC. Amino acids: CASSPLRDQETQYF.